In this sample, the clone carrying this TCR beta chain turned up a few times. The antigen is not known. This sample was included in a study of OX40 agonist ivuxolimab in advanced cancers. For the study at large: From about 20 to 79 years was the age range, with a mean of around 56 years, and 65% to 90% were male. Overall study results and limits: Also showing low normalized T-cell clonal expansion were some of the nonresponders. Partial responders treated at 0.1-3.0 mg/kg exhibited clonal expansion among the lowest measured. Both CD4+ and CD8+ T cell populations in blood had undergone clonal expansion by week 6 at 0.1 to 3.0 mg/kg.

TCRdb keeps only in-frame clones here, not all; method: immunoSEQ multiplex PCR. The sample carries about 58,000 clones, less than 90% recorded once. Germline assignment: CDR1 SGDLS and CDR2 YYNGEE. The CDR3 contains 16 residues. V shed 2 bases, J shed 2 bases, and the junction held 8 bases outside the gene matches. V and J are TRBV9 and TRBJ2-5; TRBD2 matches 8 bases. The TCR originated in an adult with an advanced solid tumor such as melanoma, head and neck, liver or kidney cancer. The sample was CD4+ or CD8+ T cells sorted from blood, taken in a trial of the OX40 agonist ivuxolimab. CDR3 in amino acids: CASSVGSAGVQETQYF. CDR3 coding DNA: TGTGCCAGCAGCGTGGGATCAGCGGGGGTACAAGAGACCCAGTACTTC.